Described below is a single T cell receptor (beta chain) sequence and its context. Its antigen is currently unknown. This record comes from a study of graft-versus-host responses after intestinal transplantation. Study background: Recipients were all induced with anti-thymocyte globulin, then given tacrolimus and steroids for two to three years.

Findings of the study overall: Maximum circulating GvH clone levels tracked with early post-transplant HvG decreases. Within the allografts of patients who had graft-donor T cell macrochimerism, graft-versus-host to host-versus-graft clonal ratios were high.

The CDR3 length is 16 residues. The V gene end was trimmed by 2 bases and the J gene end by 2 bases; junction bases not matched to a gene: 2. Germline lookup yields CDR1 SSHAT and CDR2 FNYEAQ (reference sequence). The method was immunoSEQ multiplex PCR; TCRdb's version includes in-frame clones alone and lacks a portion of them. The repertoire has about 43,000 clones, approximately 94% of them found once; the top ten carry roughly 1.4%. Source: PBMCs, taken 330 to 350 days after intestinal transplant. The clonotype comes from a human patient who received an intestinal transplant, so some T cells may come from the graft donor. This chain uses TRBV7-7 with TRBJ2-1; TRBD2 agrees at 11 bases. The CDR3 loop reads CASSLTSGSPYNEQFF. CDR3 in DNA: TGTGCCAGCAGCTTAACTAGCGGGAGCCCCTACAATGAGCAGTTCTTC.